Shown below are 28 T cell receptor beta chains from a single sample sequenced in a study of T cells in tumors after PD-1 blockade. TCRdb keeps only in-frame clones here, not all; method: immunoSEQ multiplex PCR. The table has about 16,000 clones, 82% seen once. The sequencing here drew on PBMCs, taken after anti-PD-1 treatment. All receptors derive from a human donor with basal cell carcinoma.

The chain combines TRBV20-1 with TRBJ2-3; the D is unclear. Trimming took off 3 bases at V and 4 bases at J, with 14 bases between the two ends. This CDR3 has 14 residues. Germline lookup yields CDR1 DFQATT and CDR2 SNEGSKA (reference sequence). The CDR3 sequence: CSASKIPLADTQYF. In DNA form, the CDR3 reads TGCAGTGCTAGTAAGATTCCCTTAGCAGATACGCAGTATTTT.

This clone was seen a few times. The CDR3 DNA sequence: TGCGCCAGCAGCTTCGGGGGACGGCGCACAGATACGCAGTATTTT. Translation gives CASSFGGRRTDTQYF. The chain recombines TRBV5-1 with TRBJ2-3, with a tentative D call TRBD2 (6 bases). V was pared by 2 bases and J by 1 base, with 11 bases between. Germline CDR1 SGHRS, CDR2 YFSETQ. The CDR3 has 15 amino acids.

The chain uses TRBV9 and TRBJ1-3; D unclear. The CDR3 consists of 15 residues. Trimming left V 0 bases short and J 0 bases short, with 7 bases between. Germline CDR1 is SGDLS and CDR2 is YYNGEE. CDR3 DNA sequence: TGTGCCAGCAGCGTAGGCAGCGACTCTGGAAACACCATATATTTT. This codes for CASSVGSDSGNTIYF.

The genes are TRBV7-9 and TRBJ2-2, with a tentative D call TRBD1 (6 bases). V lost 3 bases to trimming and J lost 6 bases, with 17 bases between them. This CDR3 has 16 amino acids. Per germline, CDR1 SEHNR and CDR2 FQNEAQ (reference sequence). In DNA form, the CDR3 reads TGTGCCAGCAGCTTCTTCAACAGGGATTACGCCGGGGAGCTGTTTTTT. It specifies CASSFFNRDYAGELFF.

In the case of this clone: In the same sample, other DNA sequences code for this CDR3. The DNA for the CDR3 is TGTGCCCCCAGTGATGGGGGGGCGCGGGAGGGGAGCTCCTACAATGAGCAGTTCTTC. It translates to CAPSDGGAREGSSYNEQFF. The gene calls are TRBV2 and TRBJ2-1; 9 bases align to TRBD2. The CDR3 spans 19 residues. Trimming took 11 bases from V and 0 from J; bases not matched to a gene: 20. Germline CDR1 is SNHLY and CDR2 is FYNNEI.

The chain carries TRBV2 and TRBJ2-1; D ambiguous. The length of the CDR3 is 14 residues. Deletions cut 5 bases from V and 5 bases from J, with 13 bases between. The germline CDR1 and CDR2 sequences are SNHLY and FYNNEI. The CDR3 region is CASSPANGNNEQFF. Written as DNA, the CDR3 is TGTGCCAGCAGTCCAGCGAACGGAAACAATGAGCAGTTCTTC.

The chain combines TRBV29-1 with TRBJ2-7; D is possibly TRBD1 (7 bases). V lost 6 bases, J lost 4 bases, and 19 bases lay in between. This CDR3 contains 14 residues. Germline CDR1 reads SQVTM; CDR2 reads ANQGSEA. The CDR3, as DNA: TGCAGCGTCCAAGGGGGGACAGAGCCTTACGAGCAGTACTTC. Residues: CSVQGGTEPYEQYF.

There are a few counts of this clone. This sequence joins TRBV6-6 and TRBJ2-7, with TRBD2 identical over 10 bases. Trimming cost V 3 bases and J 6 bases; bases outside gene matches: 5. The germline gives CDR1 MNHNY, CDR2 SVGAGI (reference sequence). The CDR3 spans 14 residues. For the CDR3, the DNA is TGTGCCAGCAGTTATCTAGCGGGAGTTGGCGAGCAGTACTTC. It yields the protein CASSYLAGVGEQYF.

This clone appeared a few times. The gene calls are TRBV25-1 and TRBJ1-2; D is unresolved. V was trimmed by 6 bases and J by 5 bases, leaving 10 bases between them. This CDR3 comprises 12 residues. The germline V gene encodes CDR1 MGHDK and CDR2 SYGVNS. CDR3 loop: CASRTRDYGYTF. Here the CDR3 DNA reads TGTGCCAGCAGGACGAGAGATTATGGCTACACCTTC.

This CDR3 is CASSYKDTQYF. For the CDR3, the DNA is TGTGCCAGCAGTTACAAAGATACGCAGTATTTT. This chain joins TRBV6-2 or TRBV6-3 and TRBJ2-3; D is unclear. CDR3 length: 11 residues. The germline V gene encodes CDR1 MNHEY and CDR2 SVGEGT. The ends were cut back, 2 bases at V and 5 bases at J, with 2 bases in the middle.

In DNA form, the CDR3 reads TGTGCCAGCAGCGGCTACAGGGGTTTGGCTGGGGCCAACGTCCTGACTTTC. It is translated as CASSGYRGLAGANVLTF. V is TRBV9 and J is TRBJ2-6, with 7 nucleotides matching TRBD1. Losses at the gene ends were 3 bases for V and 2 bases for J; bases not matched to a gene: 8. This CDR3 spans 17 amino acids. CDR1 is SGDLS and CDR2 is YYNGEE in the germline V gene.

CDR3 DNA: TGTGCCAGCACCCCCCTGGAAGGGCCTAATTCACCCCTCCACTTT. This sequence encodes CASTPLEGPNSPLHF. This rearrangement joins TRBV28 to TRBJ1-6; D is uncertain. CDR3 length equals 15 residues. V was shortened by 7 bases and J by 6 bases, with 16 bases between the two germline ends. The germline V gene has CDR1 MDHEN and CDR2 SYDVKM.

The chain recombines TRBV30 with TRBJ1-1; TRBD1 might be the D (5 bases). Trimming pared 5 bases from V and 4 bases from J, leaving 14 bases between. CDR1 and CDR2 (germline): GTSNPN, SVGIG (reference sequence). The CDR3 extends over 13 amino acids. CDR3 sequence (DNA): TGTGCCTGGGCGCGAGGGGCTTTCACTGAAGCTTTCTTT. Its translation: CAWARGAFTEAFF.

The rearrangement joins TRBV11-1 to TRBJ2-2; D may match TRBD1 or TRBD2 (5 bases each). The germline V gene has CDR1 SGHAT and CDR2 FQDESV (reference sequence). This CDR3 has 15 residues. Trimming left V 1 base short and J 3 bases short, with 9 bases between. The CDR3 region is CASSLGQGHTGELFF. The CDR3 region has the DNA TGTGCCAGCAGCTTAGGGCAGGGACACACCGGGGAGCTGTTTTTT.

The rearrangement uses TRBV7-8 and TRBJ2-7, with D unresolved. The CDR3 is 12 residues long. With 5 bases removed from V and 6 bases from J, the gap between germline ends came to 11 bases. Germline V gene lookup returns CDR1 SGHVS and CDR2 FQNEAQ. The CDR3 bases are TGTGCCAGCAGCCTTTCTTTCGGCGAGCAGTACTTC. Its translation is CASSLSFGEQYF.

The CDR3 sequence is CASGLGWGPGNTIYF. The CDR3 region has the DNA TGTGCCAGCGGGTTAGGCTGGGGGCCTGGAAACACCATATATTTT. J is TRBJ1-3 and V is TRBV6-5; D is possibly TRBD1 (6 bases). CDR3 length equals 15 residues. Germline values: CDR1 MNHEY, CDR2 SVGAGI. Trimming stripped 8 bases from V and 2 bases from J, with 16 bases between.

The rearrangement uses TRBV6-6 and TRBJ1-4; tentative D call: TRBD1 (5 bases). This CDR3 contains 12 residues. From germline, CDR1 is MNHNY and CDR2 SVGAGI (reference sequence). Trimming pared 7 bases from V and 8 bases from J, leaving 11 bases between. The CDR3 DNA reads as TGTGCCAGCATCGGGGGAGACGAAAAACTGTTTTTT. It translates to CASIGGDEKLFF.

This clone was found once. J is TRBJ2-7 and V is TRBV7-7, with a tentative D call TRBD1 (6 bases). The CDR3 contains 20 residues. Germline lookup yields CDR1 SSHAT and CDR2 FNYEAQ (reference sequence). V dropped 7 bases and J dropped 7 bases, with 38 bases sitting between them. This CDR3 reads CASKDGQTIGSRHTEREQYF. CDR3 nucleotide sequence: TGTGCCAGCAAGGATGGACAGACCATAGGCTCCCGTCACACAGAGCGGGAGCAGTACTTC.

The chain employs TRBV5-4 and TRBJ2-1; D may be TRBD1 or TRBD2 (5 bases each). Germline V CDR1 and CDR2: SGHNT, YYREEE (reference sequence). The CDR3 is 17 amino acids. Trimming left V 0 bases short and J 0 bases short, with 13 bases between. CDR3 loop: CASSLAPMGDSYNEQFF. The CDR3 DNA follows: TGTGCCAGCAGCTTGGCCCCAATGGGGGACTCCTACAATGAGCAGTTCTTC.

The chain recombines TRBV19 with TRBJ2-5; 7 positions match TRBD2. Germline trimming cut 4 bases from V and 5 bases from J; bases unmatched to any gene: 4. The length of the CDR3 is 13 residues. CDR1 is LNHDA, CDR2 SQIVND, per germline (reference sequence). CDR3 DNA: TGTGCCAGTAGTAAAACTAGCGCGGAGACCCAGTACTTC. It is translated as CASSKTSAETQYF.

This chain joins TRBV15 and TRBJ2-5, with D perhaps matching TRBD2 (7 bases). Looked up from germline, CDR1 is LNHNV and CDR2 is YYDKDF (reference sequence). V lost 1 base and J 5 bases, leaving 14 bases between the germline ends. This CDR3 is built from 15 residues. CDR3 region: CATSRGGGGVETQYF. CDR3 coding DNA: TGTGCCACCAGCAGAGGTGGGGGGGGCGTGGAGACCCAGTACTTC.

The chain employs TRBV2 and TRBJ1-3, with D unclear. The ends were cut back, 2 bases at V and 0 bases at J, with 8 bases in the middle. CDR3 length equals 15 residues. CDR1 SNHLY and CDR2 FYNNEI come from the germline V gene. This CDR3 reads CASSELSGSGNTIYF. The CDR3 nucleotides read TGTGCCAGCAGTGAATTGTCAGGCTCTGGAAACACCATATATTTT.

The chain links TRBV2 to TRBJ1-2; 9 bases agree with TRBD1. Looked up from germline, CDR1 is SNHLY and CDR2 is FYNNEI. This CDR3 has 13 residues. This CDR3 is CAIGDRVVYGYTF. The CDR3 region has the DNA TGTGCAATCGGGGACAGGGTCGTCTATGGCTACACCTTC.

CDR3 in DNA: TGTGCCAGCAGTTTAAACAGGGAAGGATCACCCCTCCACTTT. Translation gives CASSLNREGSPLHF. The rearrangement links TRBV27 to TRBJ1-6; D perhaps matches TRBD1 (6 bases). V lost 2 bases and J 10 bases, leaving 12 bases between the germline ends. The germline V gene encodes CDR1 MNHEY and CDR2 SMNVEV (reference sequence). The CDR3 extends over 14 amino acids.

The chain links TRBV5-5 to TRBJ2-7; TRBD2 is a possible D gene (5 bases). Trimming took 4 bases from V and 0 from J, leaving 11 bases between them. Germline CDR1 is SGHKS and CDR2 is YYEKEE (reference sequence). The CDR3 extends over 14 amino acids. The CDR3, as DNA: TGTGCCAGCAGCCCTGGACTGTCCTCCTACGAGCAGTACTTC. This sequence encodes CASSPGLSSYEQYF. The entire variable domain, with the rest obtained from reference TRBV5-5 and TRBJ2-7, is as follows: DAGVTQSPTHLIKTRGQQVTLRCSPISGHKSVSWYQQVLGQGPQFIFQYYEKEERGRGNFPDRFSARQFPNYSSELNVNALLLGDSALYLCASSPGLSSYEQYFGPGTRLTVT.

This rearrangement joins TRBV2 to TRBJ2-5, with D possibly matching TRBD2 (5 bases). CDR3 size: 14 residues. Between the trimmed V and J ends, which lost 4 bases and 1 base, there was a span of 10 bases. Germline V gene sequence: CDR1 SNHLY, CDR2 FYNNEI. The CDR3 reads CASSGGQFQETQYF. The CDR3 DNA sequence: TGTGCCAGCAGTGGAGGGCAGTTCCAAGAGACCCAGTACTTC.

J is TRBJ2-1 and V is TRBV19; D unresolved. Deletions cut 0 bases from V and 4 bases from J, with 10 bases between. Germline assignment: CDR1 LNHDA and CDR2 SQIVND (reference sequence). This CDR3 spans 15 amino acids. DNA of the CDR3: TGTGCCAGTAGTATAGATGGACGACCTTACAATGAGCAGTTCTTC. This codes for CASSIDGRPYNEQFF.

The CDR3 bases are TGTGCCAGTAGTATGGGACTAGCGGGGAGGGATACGCAGTATTTT. Its protein is CASSMGLAGRDTQYF. The chain is built from TRBV19 and TRBJ2-3, with 13 bases lining up with TRBD2. Germline V CDR1 and CDR2: LNHDA, SQIVND (reference sequence). The CDR3 is made up of 15 amino acids. V shed 3 bases, J shed 6 bases, and the junction held 3 bases outside the gene matches.